The next 9 T cell receptor beta chains were all read from a single sample in a study of blood T cell repertoires in COVID-19. Libraries were prepared by immunoSEQ multiplex PCR; TCRdb keeps only in-frame clonotypes and omits some of them. The sample has about 270,000 clones, roughly 90% seen once; the top ten hold roughly 2.8%. What was sequenced was PBMCs or T cells enriched from blood (not recorded which). The receptors come from a man aged 40-49 years who had been exposed to COVID-19.

This sequence joins TRBV30 and TRBJ2-2; D might be TRBD2 (6 bases). CDR1 GTSNPN and CDR2 SVGIG come from the germline V gene (reference sequence). The length of the CDR3 is 14 residues. V shed 2 bases and J shed 6 bases, with 13 bases lying between them. Here the CDR3 reads CAWSIGGLAGELFF. CDR3 DNA: TGTGCCTGGAGTATCGGGGGTCTTGCCGGGGAGCTGTTTTTT.

This rearrangement joins TRBV6-1 to TRBJ1-3; 7 bases align to TRBD1. This CDR3 is 16 amino acids long. Unmatched junction bases numbered 6, after V lost 4 bases and J lost 0 bases. Germline CDR1 MNHNS, CDR2 SASEGT. The CDR3 protein is CASSGTGINSGNTIYF. In nucleotides, the CDR3 is TGTGCCAGCAGTGGGACAGGTATCAACTCTGGAAACACCATATATTTT.

The V and J genes are TRBV2 and TRBJ1-5, with TRBD1 matching over 7 bases. CDR3 length equals 14 residues. Germline trimming cut 5 bases from V and 6 bases from J; bases unmatched to any gene: 7. Germline V gene data show CDR1 as SNHLY and CDR2 as FYNNEI. CDR3 protein: CASSPNRGFQPQHF. The DNA of the CDR3 is TGTGCCAGCAGTCCCAACAGGGGATTTCAGCCCCAGCATTTT.

The chain carries TRBV3-1 (or the pseudogene TRBV3-2) and TRBJ1-6; possibly TRBD1 for D (5 bases). Trimming stripped 6 bases from V and 10 bases from J, with 16 bases between. CDR3 length: 14 residues. Germline CDR1 reads LGHDT; CDR2 reads YNNKEL (reference sequence). The CDR3 spells CASRLRASGSPLHF. The CDR3 region has the DNA TGTGCCAGCAGACTCAGGGCGTCAGGGTCACCCCTCCACTTT.

The chain carries TRBV9 and TRBJ2-1; TRBD2 agrees at 7 bases. CDR3 length: 17 amino acids. With 4 bases clipped from V and 5 bases from J, the junction kept 15 bases outside the gene matches. Germline CDR1 SGDLS, CDR2 YYNGEE. The CDR3 loop reads CASSYGRGGSTHNEQFF. CDR3 DNA sequence: TGTGCCAGCAGCTACGGACGGGGCGGGAGTACCCACAATGAGCAGTTCTTC.

This chain links TRBV5-4 with TRBJ2-5, with TRBD2 matching over 12 bases. This CDR3 has 17 amino acids. The V gene end was trimmed by 0 bases and the J gene end by 3 bases; junction bases not matched to a gene: 6. The germline CDR1 and CDR2 sequences are SGHNT and YYREEE (reference sequence). DNA for the CDR3: TGTGCCAGCAGCTTGGGGGCTAGCGGGAGGGTTGAAGAGACCCAGTACTTC. Translated: CASSLGASGRVEETQYF.

The chain uses TRBV29-1 and TRBJ2-3; TRBD1 agrees at 8 bases. Germline V lookup: CDR1 SQVTM, CDR2 ANQGSEA. There are 15 residues in the CDR3. Unmatched junction bases numbered 7, after V lost 0 bases and J lost 5 bases. This CDR3 is CSVEDQGATVDTQYF. Written as DNA, the CDR3 is TGCAGCGTTGAAGATCAGGGGGCGACCGTAGATACGCAGTATTTT.

This sequence joins TRBV24-1 and TRBJ2-1; 7 bases match TRBD2. This CDR3 region has 17 residues. The germline V gene has CDR1 KGHDR and CDR2 SFDVKD. V was clipped by 3 bases and J by 0 bases; unmatched bases: 7. The CDR3 DNA is TGTGCCACCAGTGATGCCCTGGGGGGGAGCTCCTACAATGAGCAGTTCTTC. Translating it yields CATSDALGGSSYNEQFF.

The genes are TRBV6-1 and TRBJ2-6; TRBD1 agrees at 7 bases. The trim removed 2 bases at V and 3 bases at J, leaving 16 bases unmatched. Germline V lookup: CDR1 MNHNS, CDR2 SASEGT. The CDR3 sequence is 20 residues long. As DNA, the CDR3 is TGTGCCAGCAGTGAATCCCTGGGATTAACAGGGGCCGTTGGGGCCAACGTCCTGACTTTC. The encoded protein is CASSESLGLTGAVGANVLTF.